One sample yielded the 5 T cell receptor beta chains listed below, sequenced in a study of T cell responses to AZD1222 COVID-19 vaccine. Generated by immunoSEQ multiplex PCR, the TCRdb table keeps only in-frame clones and is missing some. The data hold around 100,000 clones, with more than 85% observed a single time. Source: peripheral blood, taken on day 0 of AZD1222 vaccination. These receptors originate from an adult in good health.

The V gene is TRBV7-9, the J gene TRBJ2-5; 8 bases align to TRBD1. The CDR3 has 18 amino acids. V dropped 5 bases and J dropped 2; count of bases not matched to a gene: 16. From germline, CDR1 is SEHNR and CDR2 FQNEAQ (reference sequence). The CDR3 bases are TGTGCCAGCAGCAATCAAAGACCGGGACAGGTACTGCAAGAGACCCAGTACTTC. Translated, it gives CASSNQRPGQVLQETQYF.

Here the CDR3 reads CSDRAGQGRNTEAFF. In DNA form, the CDR3 reads TGCAGTGACCGGGCGGGACAGGGGAGGAACACTGAAGCTTTCTTT. V is TRBV29-1 and J is TRBJ1-1, with 10 bases that match TRBD1. The CDR3 spans 15 residues. The V gene's germline CDR1 is SQVTM and CDR2 ANQGSEA. Supplemented by reference TRBV29-1 and TRBJ1-1, the full variable domain reads SAVISQKPSRDICQRGTSLTIQCQVDSQVTMMFWYRQQPGQSLTLIATANQGSEATYESGFVIDKFPISRPNLTFSTLTVSNMSPEDSSIYLCSDRAGQGRNTEAFFGQGTRLTVV.

This sequence joins TRBV5-4 and TRBJ2-7, with 8 positions matching TRBD2. CDR1 is SGHNT, CDR2 YYREEE, per germline (reference sequence). The CDR3 totals 16 residues. With V trimmed by 0 bases and J by 0 bases, 5 bases remained unmatched. The CDR3 here is CASSLGAGEYSYEQYF. The DNA of the CDR3 is TGTGCCAGCAGCTTGGGAGCGGGAGAATACTCCTACGAGCAGTACTTC. Full variable domain (missing parts from reference TRBV5-4 and TRBJ2-7): ETGVTQSPTHLIKTRGQQVTLRCSSQSGHNTVSWYQQALGQGPQFIFQYYREEENGRGNFPPRFSGLQFPNYSSELNVNALELDDSALYLCASSLGAGEYSYEQYFGPGTRLTVT.

The rearrangement links TRBV10-3 to TRBJ2-6; TRBD1 matches 8 bases. Germline trimming cut 6 bases from V and 3 bases from J; bases unmatched to any gene: 1. The CDR3 has 14 amino acids. Per germline, CDR1 ENHRY and CDR2 SYGVKD. CDR3 amino acids: CAIRQGVGANVLTF. The CDR3 DNA reads as TGTGCCATCAGACAGGGGGTTGGGGCCAACGTCCTGACTTTC.

The chain is built from TRBV18 and TRBJ2-2, with D possibly being TRBD2 (6 bases). V was pared by 0 bases and J by 5 bases, with 13 bases between. This CDR3 region has 16 residues. The germline gives CDR1 KGHSH, CDR2 LQKENI. CDR3 residues: CASSPPVLASTGELFF. In DNA, the CDR3 is TGTGCCAGCTCACCACCGGTGCTAGCGAGTACCGGGGAGCTGTTTTTT.